This T cell receptor (beta chain) appears in the sequencing data of a study of cytotoxic CD8 clonotypes in ibrutinib-treated CLL. Overall study: Patients: roughly 11 relapsed/refractory, some 16 treatment-naive, 17 to 18 IGHV unmutated. Study-wide findings and caveats: Public clonotypes (which were uncommon) either contracted or remained stable on treatment. Higher clonality was seen at ibrutinib response and a return toward baseline at progression.

Produced via immunoSEQ multiplex PCR; TCRdb's table is partial and in-frame only. The sample yields about 29,000 clones, roughly 76% seen once. Genomic DNA for TCR beta libraries, approximately 2.1 micrograms, came from cryopreserved PBMCs. Germline CDR1 MGHRA, CDR2 YSYEKL. This CDR3 region has 15 residues. The V gene lost 0 bases and the J gene lost 2 bases, with 8 bases spanning the gap. As concerns this clone: The antigen is undetermined.

This chain links TRBV4-1 with TRBJ1-3, with D perhaps TRBD1 (5 bases). The clonotype comes from a human donor with chronic lymphocytic leukemia. The sample was PBMCs, taken after 36 months of ibrutinib treatment. The CDR3 loop reads CASSQDPGAGNTIYF. As DNA, the CDR3 is TGCGCCAGCAGCCAAGACCCGGGGGCTGGAAACACCATATATTTT.